This T cell receptor beta chain stems from a study of cytomegalovirus exposure and HLA in healthy donors. PCR used 60 Vbeta primers and 13 Jbeta primers. TCRdb's table, derived via immunoSEQ multiplex PCR, lists solely in-frame clones and lacks some. The sample has roughly 100,000 clones; around a tenth are singletons. Although they were nominally healthy when sampled, donors likely had unrecorded immune exposures. In its sample, this clone was seen a few times. As yet, its antigen is unknown. This CDR3 has 16 amino acids. Per the germline V gene, CDR1 is LGHNA and CDR2 is YSLEER. Trimming took 0 bases from V and 0 from J; bases not matched to a gene: 1. Study outcomes and limitations: The authors considered a cluster of highly shared sequence variants likely to be a sequencing artifact. The authors later linked a missense DCLRE1C variant to TCR beta V- and J-gene trimming.

This TCR derives from a man aged 35 to 55 in good health and CMV-seropositive. The chain carries TRBV4-3 and TRBJ2-3, with 9 bases aligning to TRBD1. Sequencing input: PBMCs. The CDR3 DNA sequence: TGCGCCAGCAGCCAAGAAGGGACAGGGAGCACAGATACGCAGTATTTT. Translating gives CASSQEGTGSTDTQYF.